What follows are 13 T cell receptor beta chains derived from one specimen sequenced in a study of radiotherapy plus CTLA-4 blockade in lung cancer. Here immunoSEQ multiplex PCR was the method, and the copy in TCRdb shows in-frame clones only, minus some. The sample includes about 100,000 clones, 83% seen only once; the top ten take roughly 0.85%. The sequencing here drew on peripheral blood, taken from a patient treated with radiotherapy plus ipilimumab. Receptor source: a human donor with non-small cell lung cancer who had stable disease on radiotherapy plus ipilimumab.

V usage is TRBV30 and J usage is TRBJ1-3; D gene unclear. The CDR3 runs to 12 residues. The V and J ends lost 3 bases and 0 bases respectively, with 3 bases between them. Germline V CDR1 and CDR2: GTSNPN, SVGIG (reference sequence). Here the CDR3 DNA reads TGTGCCTGGAGCGGCTCTGGAAACACCATATATTTT. It yields the protein CAWSGSGNTIYF.

V usage is TRBV5-1 and J usage is TRBJ2-2, with TRBD1 matching 9 bases. The CDR3 runs to 14 residues. The V and J ends lost 8 bases and 3 bases, in that order; junction bases with no gene match: 5. Germline V gene lookup returns CDR1 SGHRS and CDR2 YFSETQ. The CDR3, as DNA: TGCGCCAGTACAGGGGGCGATGACACCGGGGAGCTGTTTTTT. It specifies CASTGGDDTGELFF.

This clone was found once. The chain is built from TRBV2 and TRBJ1-2, with 9 bases aligning to TRBD1. The CDR3 is 13 residues long. Trimming at V came to 4 bases and at J to 4 bases, leaving 1 base not matched to a gene. The germline V gene has CDR1 SNHLY and CDR2 FYNNEI. The CDR3 DNA reads as TGTGCCAGCAGTGCGGGACAGGGCTATGGCTACACCTTC. This gives the protein CASSAGQGYGYTF.

V usage is TRBV5-1 and J usage is TRBJ1-6; maybe TRBD1 (6 bases). The CDR3 runs to 14 residues. V was pared by 3 bases and J by 6 bases, with 10 bases between. In germline, CDR1 is SGHRS, CDR2 YFSETQ. This chain's CDR3 is CASSSDRPNSPLHF. CDR3 coding DNA: TGCGCCAGCAGCTCGGACAGACCTAATTCACCCCTCCACTTT.

The CDR3 coding sequence is TGTGCCAGCAGTTACTCCTCGTCGCAAGCTGGAAACACCATATATTTT. Translating it yields CASSYSSSQAGNTIYF. The chain couples TRBV6-5 to TRBJ1-3; D remains unclear. Germline V gene data show CDR1 as MNHEY and CDR2 as SVGAGI. Trimming removed 0 bases at V and 2 bases at J, with 11 bases between. The CDR3 runs 16 residues.

The sample holds one count of this clone. This chain joins TRBV19 and TRBJ2-2; 7 bases map to TRBD2. V lost 3 bases and J lost 5; bases outside the gene matches: 6. The CDR3 covers 15 residues. The V gene's germline CDR1 is LNHDA and CDR2 SQIVND (reference sequence). This CDR3 is CASSIVHGGTGELFF. In DNA, the CDR3 is TGTGCCAGTAGTATCGTCCACGGGGGGACCGGGGAGCTGTTTTTT. The whole variable domain, filled in from reference TRBV19 and TRBJ2-2, reads DGGITQSPKYLFRKEGQNVTLSCEQNLNHDAMYWYRQDPGQGLRLIYYSQIVNDFQKGDIAEGYSVSREKKESFPLTVTSAQKNPTAFYLCASSIVHGGTGELFFGEGSRLTVL.

The chain has TRBV6-1 and TRBJ1-1; tentatively, D is TRBD1 (6 bases). The CDR3 has 13 residues. V was shortened by 2 bases and J by 4 bases, with 8 bases between the two germline ends. Germline CDR1 MNHNS, CDR2 SASEGT. The DNA of the CDR3 is TGTGCCAGCAGTGAAACAGGGAGCACTGAAGCTTTCTTT. It is translated as CASSETGSTEAFF.

The V and J genes are TRBV10-1 and TRBJ2-7, with 8 bases lining up with TRBD1. The CDR3 is 15 amino acids. J lost 3 bases, V lost 0 bases, and 4 bases had no gene match. Per the germline V gene, CDR1 is WNHNN and CDR2 is SYGVQD (reference sequence). The CDR3 protein is CASSESSGGIYEQYF. In DNA, the CDR3 is TGCGCCAGCAGTGAGTCGTCAGGGGGCATCTACGAGCAGTACTTC.

The gene calls are TRBV19 and TRBJ1-5; D is unresolved. Trimming took off 2 bases at V and 1 base at J, with 6 bases between the two ends. From germline, CDR1 is LNHDA and CDR2 SQIVND (reference sequence). The CDR3 runs to 14 residues. The CDR3 sequence is CASSIPGSNQPQHF. The CDR3 DNA is TGTGCCAGTAGTATACCGGGAAGCAATCAGCCCCAGCATTTT.

The chain uses TRBV30 and TRBJ1-2, with D perhaps matching TRBD1 (6 bases). V gave up 1 base and J gave up 6 bases, with 12 bases separating them. Germline V lookup: CDR1 GTSNPN, CDR2 SVGIG (reference sequence). The CDR3 sequence is 13 residues long. The CDR3: CAWSAGAGDGYTF. CDR3 sequence (DNA): TGTGCCTGGAGTGCGGGGGCAGGAGATGGCTACACCTTC.

Notes on this clone: The same CDR3 is also encoded by other DNA sequences in this sample. V gene TRBV7-3 combines with J gene TRBJ2-7, with 7 bases matching TRBD1. The CDR3 covers 14 residues. Germline CDR1 and CDR2: SGHTA and FQGTGA. With V trimmed by 6 bases and J by 0 bases, 5 bases remained unmatched. The CDR3 sequence: CASSPGTVSYEQYF. CDR3 in DNA: TGTGCCAGCAGTCCCGGGACAGTCTCCTACGAGCAGTACTTC.

The chain recombines TRBV2 with TRBJ2-7; D remains unclear. The ends were cut back, 6 bases at V and 5 bases at J, with 11 bases in the middle. The CDR3 contains 12 residues. Germline-derived CDR1 and CDR2 are SNHLY and FYNNEI. CDR3 coding DNA: TGTGCCAGCAGGGGCACCGTCCACGAGCAGTACTTC. This gives the protein CASRGTVHEQYF.

This clone was seen only once. V usage is TRBV29-1 and J usage is TRBJ1-1; possibly TRBD1 for D (5 bases). V was trimmed by 0 bases and J by 5 bases, leaving 16 bases between them. The CDR3 runs to 15 residues. CDR1 is SQVTM and CDR2 is ANQGSEA in the germline V gene. The CDR3 DNA reads TGCAGCGTTGAAGATGGGAAAGGGGCGGGGACTGAAGCTTTCTTT. Protein sequence: CSVEDGKGAGTEAFF.